This note documents a single T cell receptor beta chain sequence. This clone has only a few counts. Base qualities were left out, and no much larger clone turns up one base away. The source of the sample is a study of blood T cell repertoires in acute mononucleosis (TCRdb year 2020). Regarding the complete study: Acute-phase samples were taken within 2 weeks of symptom onset, representing the primary response. During acute infection, mean YVL-BR-specific and GLC-BM-specific cells made up about 2% and 1% of blood CD8 T cells. Mean blood EBV load was 3.5 to 4.5 log10 genome copies per million B cells during acute infection and around 2.5 at convalescence. Paper-wide results and their limitations: In TCR repertoire selection for BRLF1 (YVL-BR), TCRalpha CDR3 motifs took on a dominant role, whereas TCRbeta played only a minimal one. Low acute-to-convalescent clonotype overlap might partly reflect sampling error, because only a fraction of each donor's blood was analyzed. Persistence into convalescence was observed for only about 9% of unique acute clonotypes, yet most of the response was made up by these persisting clonotypes, and the remaining acute clonotypes were seemingly replaced by new diverse de novo clonotypes. Only a few donors were included in the cohort, so group averages were based on very few individuals.

For TCR profiling, total RNA from at least 10,000 sorted tetramer+ CD8 T cells was reverse transcribed into cDNA. CDR3 regions were amplified by PCR with primers annealing to V and J regions, adding unique molecular identifiers to track templates. Profiling of the TCRalpha and TCRbeta chains was done on the immunoSEQ platform, including the sequencing and error-correction standards of that platform. The study's processing was this. Clonal copy numbers were corrected for sequencing and PCR errors, and CDR3s were defined per IMGT conventions. Analysis was restricted to productive rearrangements and was performed with immunoSEQ Analyzer versions 2.0 and 3.0, and gene-pairing frequencies were further processed in Microsoft Excel. V-J pairings were visualized as Circos plots, and CDR3 motifs were found with MEME plus a custom motifSearch program. The OLGA algorithm was used to calculate the probability of generation of TCR sequences. Clonotypes seen at both visits were designated persistent, clonotypes seen only acutely were designated nonpersistent, and clonotypes seen only at convalescence were designated de novo. A public TCR was defined as an amino acid clonotype used by more than one donor. The clones in this table, taken by TCRdb from immuneACCESS, are in-frame only. Not every clone is retained; where verified, under half of the shortfall comes from an unresolved V gene, and the cause of the rest is unknown. The D gene and trimming were derived from the DNA, and the V and J assignments and clone size from that table. For this sample the table gives 7,700 or so clones, of which less than 30% were detected only once. Around 28% of the sample goes to the ten largest clones.

There are 11 amino acids in the CDR3, from cysteine to phenylalanine inclusive. CDR3 DNA only is kept here, 33 bases in frame from base 1. V is reduced by 5 bases and J by 3 bases, leaving a spacing of 2 bases between them. From a lookup of the germline V gene, CDR1 and CDR2 are MRHNA and SNTAGT. What the time point label conveys for this sample: acute infectious mononucleosis, at clinical presentation within 2 weeks of symptom onset (visit 1). Over the course of primary infection, this study followed CD8 T cell responses against two immunodominant EBV epitopes, BRLF1 109 (YVL-BR) and BMLF1 280 (GLC-BM). A positive serum heterophile antibody test together with EBV viral capsid antigen-specific IgM pointed to primary EBV infection. Magnetic positive selection (MACS) was first used to enrich total CD8 T cells from PBMCs. A FACSAria III was used to sort live CD3+ CD8+ tetramer+ cells to over 90% purity. A PE-conjugated tetramer loaded with the BRLF1 109-117 peptide was used to sort the cells. Directly ex vivo after tetramer sorting, the TCR repertoires of EBV epitope-specific CD8 T cells were deep-sequenced at acute infection and at convalescence. The donors were a few individuals between roughly 18 and 29 years old who had clinical acute infectious mononucleosis and laboratory evidence of primary EBV infection. Heparinized peripheral blood was drawn at clinical presentation with mononucleosis symptoms and again about 6 months later. Ficoll-Paque density gradient centrifugation was used to isolate PBMCs.

In this chain, TRBV6-4 is recombined with TRBJ2-1, with the D gene too uncertain to name. The TCR comes from a woman younger than 35 with infectious mononucleosis caused by EBV. The source material was EBV YVL epitope tetramer+ CD8+ T cells sorted from PBMCs, sampled during acute infectious mononucleosis. In light of the paper, this sample's cell subset or site label describes: CD8 T cells binding a tetramer with EBV BRLF1 109-117 peptide (YVL-BR). The CDR3 amino acid sequence is: CASSFYNEQFF. The nucleotide sequence is TGTGCCAGCAGTTTCTACAATGAGCAGTTCTTC.